The entry below gives a single T cell receptor beta chain sequence along with its context. Its antigen is unidentified. The PBMCs used were ones drawn from over 9.5 ml of fresh peripheral blood. TCR beta CDR3 amplification used RNA transcripts. In the first round, RT-PCR was carried out with HTBI primers, and a multiplex PCR formed the second round. MiXCR was run by TCRdb on the multiplex PCR reads, yielding one entry per CDR3 protein. The sample includes over 650,000 distinct CDR3 sequences, roughly 41% of them seen just once. V lost 6 bases to trimming and J lost 3 bases; unmatched junction nucleotides: 7. The germline gives CDR1 DFQATT, CDR2 SNEGSKA (reference sequence). The CDR3 extends over 13 amino acids. These data come from a study of Graves' ophthalmopathy and Graves' hyperthyroidism. Overall study results and limits: Sensitivity reached roughly 70% and specificity about 72% when the model predicted ophthalmopathy progression. Most clonotypes expanded in thyroid above 0.001 frequency were present in blood too. Discriminating ophthalmopathy from stable hyperthyroidism, a 13-signature model attained a sensitivity of around 87% and a specificity of about 81%.

The specimen sequenced was peripheral blood. The sequence derives from an adult man with Graves' ophthalmopathy. The rearrangement links TRBV20-1 to TRBJ2-5; 7 nucleotides align to TRBD1. CDR3 sequence (DNA): TGCAGTGCCGCGGACAGGAATAAAGAGACCCAGTACTTC. Translation gives CSAADRNKETQYF.